The text below deals with one T cell receptor (beta chain). Its antigen is as yet unknown. This entry belongs to a study of CD8 T cells in Susac syndrome. Study-level background: When their blood was taken, the Susac syndrome patients had either not yet had any therapy, were taking corticosteroids, or were taking intravenous immunoglobulin alone.

Germline V gene sequence: CDR1 LNHNV, CDR2 YYDKDF (reference sequence). The CDR3 length is 16 residues. Trimming stripped 4 bases from V and 2 bases from J, with 15 bases between. 0.5 to 1 ug RNA was reverse transcribed with random hexamers. TCR beta CDR3 was amplified by immunoSEQ multiplex PCR. This amplification extended across 54 Vbeta and 13 Jbeta segments. TCRdb called the immunoSEQ multiplex PCR reads again in MiXCR, with one record for every CDR3 protein. The sample consists of approximately 190,000 distinct CDR3 sequences, 85% to 95% of them appearing once. Whole-study results and caveats: In total CD8+ repertoires, more than 15 Susac-specific public clones were found, and CD8+ TEMRA repertoires had about 5.

The source material was CD8+ T cells from PBMCs. The receptor comes from a human donor with Susac syndrome. The chain has TRBV15 and TRBJ2-1; D is unclear. CDR3 DNA sequence: TGTGCCACCAGCACAGATAGGACCCCGCCCTACAATGAGCAGTTCTTC. It translates to CATSTDRTPPYNEQFF.